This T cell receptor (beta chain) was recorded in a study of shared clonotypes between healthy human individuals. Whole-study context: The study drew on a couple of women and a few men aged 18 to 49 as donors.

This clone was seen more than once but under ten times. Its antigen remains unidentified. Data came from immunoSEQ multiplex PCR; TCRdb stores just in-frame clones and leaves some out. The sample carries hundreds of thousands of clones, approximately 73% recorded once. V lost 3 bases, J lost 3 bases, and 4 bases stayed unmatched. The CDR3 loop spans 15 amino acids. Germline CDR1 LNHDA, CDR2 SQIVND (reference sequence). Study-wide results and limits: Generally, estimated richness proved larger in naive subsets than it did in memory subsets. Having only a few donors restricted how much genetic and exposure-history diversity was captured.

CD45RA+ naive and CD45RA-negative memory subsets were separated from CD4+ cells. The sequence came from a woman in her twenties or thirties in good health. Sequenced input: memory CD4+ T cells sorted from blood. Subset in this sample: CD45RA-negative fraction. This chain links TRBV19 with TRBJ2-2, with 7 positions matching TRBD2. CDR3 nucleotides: TGTGCCAGTAGTATTATGGCGGGAGACACCGGGGAGCTGTTTTTT. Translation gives CASSIMAGDTGELFF.